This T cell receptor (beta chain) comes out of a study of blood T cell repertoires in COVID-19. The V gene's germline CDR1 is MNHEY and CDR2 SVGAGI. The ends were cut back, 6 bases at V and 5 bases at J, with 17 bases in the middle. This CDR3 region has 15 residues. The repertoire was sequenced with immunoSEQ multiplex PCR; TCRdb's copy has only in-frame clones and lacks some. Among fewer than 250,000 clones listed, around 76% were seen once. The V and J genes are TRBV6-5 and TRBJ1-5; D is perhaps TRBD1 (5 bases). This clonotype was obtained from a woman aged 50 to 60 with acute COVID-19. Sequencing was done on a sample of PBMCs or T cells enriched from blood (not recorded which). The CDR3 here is CASRMGGPGHQPQHF. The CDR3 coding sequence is TGTGCCAGCAGGATGGGGGGACCAGGACATCAGCCCCAGCATTTT.